The rows below give T cell receptor beta chains drawn from one sample of a study of neurological immune-mediated disorders. TCRdb re-called the 5' RACE reads with MiXCR, one entry per CDR3 protein. The data contain roughly 60,000 distinct CDR3 sequences, 2% to 3% of them singletons. Sequenced sample: PBMCs. The receptors originated from a man aged 45-60 years with multiple sclerosis. CDR3s include the opening cysteine and the closing phenylalanine or tryptophan. Fields, in order: D gene, J gene, V gene, clone size, CDR3 protein, CDR3 DNA. A D gene is named only where the DNA matches it firmly. Size is omitted from some rows. Given values are once, few, many or a class for expanded clones.

d_gene: -
j_gene: TRBJ2-3
v_gene: TRBV5-1
abundance: many
CDR3aa: CASSTSTDTQYF
CDR3nt: TGCGCCAGCAGCACTAGCACAGATACGCAGTATTTT

d_gene: -
j_gene: TRBJ1-3
v_gene: TRBV20-1
abundance: many
CDR3aa: CSARRDSGNTIYF
CDR3nt: TGCAGTGCTAGGCGGGACTCTGGAAACACCATATATTTT

d_gene: -
j_gene: TRBJ2-2
v_gene: TRBV10-3
abundance: many
CDR3aa: CAISQRQPGGTNTGELFF
CDR3nt: TGTGCCATCAGTCAACGCCAGCCAGGGGGGACGAACACCGGGGAGCTGTTTTTT

d_gene: TRBD1
j_gene: TRBJ2-2
v_gene: TRBV7-2
abundance: many
CDR3aa: CASSLALQGGTGELFF
CDR3nt: TGTGCCAGCAGCTTAGCGTTACAGGGGGGAACCGGGGAGCTGTTTTTT

d_gene: -
j_gene: TRBJ2-5
v_gene: TRBV7-6
abundance: many
CDR3aa: CASSLSSFQETQYF
CDR3nt: TGTGCCAGCAGCCTTTCGTCTTTCCAAGAGACCCAGTACTTC

d_gene: -
j_gene: TRBJ2-7
v_gene: TRBV4-3
abundance: many
CDR3aa: CASSQVVDGYEQYF
CDR3nt: TGCGCCAGCAGCCAAGTCGTTGACGGCTACGAGCAGTACTTC

d_gene: TRBD2
j_gene: TRBJ2-3
v_gene: TRBV20-1
abundance: many
CDR3aa: CSAQGTSGDTSTDTQYF
CDR3nt: TGCAGTGCTCAGGGGACTAGCGGGGACACTAGCACAGATACGCAGTATTTT

d_gene: -
j_gene: TRBJ1-1
v_gene: TRBV18
abundance: many
CDR3aa: CASSPRGNTEAFF
CDR3nt: TGTGCCAGCTCACCAAGAGGGAACACTGAAGCTTTCTTT

d_gene: TRBD2
j_gene: TRBJ2-3
v_gene: TRBV10-3
abundance: many
CDR3aa: CAISAGGGGPTDTQYF
CDR3nt: TGTGCCATCAGTGCGGGTGGCGGGGGGCCCACAGATACGCAGTATTTT

d_gene: -
j_gene: TRBJ1-5
v_gene: TRBV12-3/TRBV12-4
abundance: many
CDR3aa: CASSPSGPQHF
CDR3nt: TGTGCCAGCAGTCCCTCAGGGCCCCAGCATTTT

d_gene: -
j_gene: TRBJ2-2
v_gene: TRBV12-3/TRBV12-4
abundance: many
CDR3aa: CASRSGELFF
CDR3nt: TGTGCCAGCAGGTCCGGGGAGCTGTTTTTT

d_gene: -
j_gene: TRBJ2-1
v_gene: TRBV30
abundance: many
CDR3aa: CAWSVLGRDNEQFF
CDR3nt: TGTGCCTGGAGTGTACTGGGCAGGGACAATGAGCAGTTCTTC

d_gene: -
j_gene: TRBJ2-7
v_gene: TRBV10-3
abundance: many
CDR3aa: CAIRENNEQYF
CDR3nt: TGTGCCATCAGAGAAAACAACGAGCAGTACTTC

d_gene: -
j_gene: TRBJ1-2
v_gene: TRBV12-3/TRBV12-4
abundance: many
CDR3aa: CASSPTGHHYGYTF
CDR3nt: TGTGCCAGCAGCCCTACCGGACACCACTATGGCTACACCTTC

d_gene: -
j_gene: TRBJ1-5
v_gene: TRBV4-1
abundance: many
CDR3aa: CASSPRQANSNQPQHF
CDR3nt: TGCGCCAGCAGCCCCCGACAGGCTAATAGCAATCAGCCCCAGCATTTT

d_gene: TRBD1
j_gene: TRBJ2-5
v_gene: TRBV10-3
abundance: many
CDR3aa: CAIRAGTGSRETQYF
CDR3nt: TGTGCCATCAGAGCCGGGACAGGGTCACGAGAGACCCAGTACTTC

d_gene: -
j_gene: TRBJ2-7
v_gene: TRBV7-2
abundance: many
CDR3aa: CASSSPGRSPRMGYEQYF
CDR3nt: TGTGCCAGCAGCTCCCCAGGGAGAAGCCCGAGAATGGGATACGAGCAGTACTTC

d_gene: -
j_gene: TRBJ1-5
v_gene: TRBV5-6
abundance: -
CDR3aa: CASSLLGAVGNQPQHF
CDR3nt: TGTGCCAGCAGCTTGCTGGGGGCGGTTGGCAATCAGCCCCAGCATTTT

d_gene: TRBD1
j_gene: TRBJ1-1
v_gene: TRBV7-9
abundance: many
CDR3aa: CASRGQAYTEAFF
CDR3nt: TGTGCCAGCAGGGGACAGGCGTACACTGAAGCTTTCTTT

d_gene: -
j_gene: TRBJ1-5
v_gene: TRBV24-1
abundance: many
CDR3aa: CATSAPGGDNQPQHF
CDR3nt: TGTGCCACCAGTGCTCCTGGGGGGGACAATCAGCCCCAGCATTTT